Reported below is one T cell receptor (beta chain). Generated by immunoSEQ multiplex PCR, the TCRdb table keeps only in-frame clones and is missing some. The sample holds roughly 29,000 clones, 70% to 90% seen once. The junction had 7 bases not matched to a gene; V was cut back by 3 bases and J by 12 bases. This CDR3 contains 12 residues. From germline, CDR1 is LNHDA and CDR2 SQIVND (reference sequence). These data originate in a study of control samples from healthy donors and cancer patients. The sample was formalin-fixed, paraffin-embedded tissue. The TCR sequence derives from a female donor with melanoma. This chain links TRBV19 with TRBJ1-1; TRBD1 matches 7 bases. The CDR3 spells CASSMGRGLSFF. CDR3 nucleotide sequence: TGTGCCAGTAGTATGGGCAGGGGGTTGTCTTTCTTT.